The 15 T cell receptor beta chains below all came from one sample that was sequenced in a study of a mutant IDH1 vaccine in newly diagnosed glioma. This sample's time point: week 35, safety follow-up. Every vaccine dose comprised 300 ug of mutant IDH1 20-mer peptide plus topical imiquimod. Only in-frame clones appear in the TCRdb table, and some are missing; sequencing was by immunoSEQ multiplex PCR. The repertoire holds about 32,000 clones, approximately 77% seen once, with 15% to 19% in the top ten. What these receptors recognize is not known. The specimen was PBMCs, collected from a glioma patient whose treatment included an IDH1 peptide vaccine. The receptor set was obtained from a man aged 25 to 40 with glioma.

The chain employs TRBV5-1 and TRBJ1-1; 8 bases agree with TRBD1. Trimming cost V 4 bases and J 0 bases; bases outside gene matches: 2. From germline, CDR1 is SGHRS and CDR2 YFSETQ. The CDR3 sequence is 14 residues long. The CDR3 sequence: CASSLTGVNTEAFF. The CDR3, as DNA: TGCGCCAGCAGCCTGACAGGGGTGAACACTGAAGCTTTCTTT.

The rearrangement joins TRBV6-6 to TRBJ2-3; D is possibly TRBD2 (5 bases). Trimming cost V 8 bases and J 5 bases, with 14 bases left between them. This CDR3 has 13 amino acids. Germline CDR1 reads MNHNY; CDR2 reads SVGAGI (reference sequence). CDR3 residues: CASRNGAEDTQYF. As DNA, the CDR3 is TGTGCCAGCCGGAACGGAGCGGAAGATACGCAGTATTTT.

The chain combines TRBV5-1 with TRBJ1-1; D gene ambiguous. V lost 0 bases, J lost 0 bases, and 6 bases lay in between. CDR1 is SGHRS, CDR2 YFSETQ, per germline. The CDR3 covers 14 residues. CDR3 amino acids: CASSLDSLNTEAFF. The CDR3 nucleotides read TGCGCCAGCAGCTTGGACAGCTTGAACACTGAAGCTTTCTTT.

The gene calls are TRBV5-4 and TRBJ1-6, with D possibly TRBD1 on 6 matching bases. In germline, CDR1 is SGHNT, CDR2 YYREEE (reference sequence). Trimming stripped 0 bases from V and 9 bases from J, with 10 bases between. The CDR3 runs 14 residues. The CDR3 region has the DNA TGTGCCAGCAGCTTGGACAGGGCGGGTTCACCCCTCCACTTT. Translated, it gives CASSLDRAGSPLHF.

The chain combines TRBV19 with TRBJ1-5; a possible D gene is TRBD1 (5 bases). CDR1 is LNHDA and CDR2 is SQIVND in the germline V gene (reference sequence). V was clipped by 5 bases and J by 2 bases, with 16 bases between them. This CDR3 spans 16 amino acids. The chain's CDR3 is CASSYFTSGGNQPQHF. For the CDR3, the DNA is TGTGCCAGTAGTTATTTTACTTCGGGGGGCAATCAGCCCCAGCATTTT.

This clone was seen a handful of times. J is TRBJ2-1 and V is TRBV4-1, with 8 bases fitting TRBD2. The germline CDR1 and CDR2 sequences are MGHRA and YSYEKL. V dropped 1 base and J dropped 9; count of bases not matched to a gene: 8. This CDR3 spans 15 amino acids. The CDR3 reads CASSQASVAGGEQFF. CDR3 bases: TGCGCCAGCAGCCAAGCCTCGGTGGCGGGGGGTGAGCAGTTCTTC.

By share, this clone ranks as medium-sized. The chain employs TRBV5-1 and TRBJ1-5; TRBD1 might be the D (5 bases). The V gene's germline CDR1 is SGHRS and CDR2 YFSETQ. The CDR3 has 16 residues. Trimming pared 4 bases from V and 2 bases from J, leaving 16 bases between. CDR3 sequence reads: CASSPGHGDRNQPQHF. As DNA, the CDR3 is TGCGCCAGCAGCCCCGGACACGGGGATCGCAATCAGCCCCAGCATTTT.

The genes are TRBV7-9 and TRBJ1-2, with a tentative D call TRBD1 (5 bases). Deletions cut 1 base from V and 4 bases from J, with 13 bases between. The CDR3 is 15 residues long. Germline CDR1 and CDR2: SEHNR and FQNEAQ (reference sequence). CDR3 nucleotide sequence: TGTGCCAGCAGCTTAGGACAGCCAGGTGGCTATGGCTACACCTTC. Amino acids: CASSLGQPGGYGYTF.

This chain uses TRBV7-9 with TRBJ2-3; TRBD2 might be the D (5 bases). Germline lookup yields CDR1 SEHNR and CDR2 FQNEAQ (reference sequence). The CDR3 totals 14 residues. Trimming pared 8 bases from V and 0 bases from J, leaving 12 bases between. CDR3 sequence (DNA): TGTGCCAGCCCTGGACGGGAAAGCACAGATACGCAGTATTTT. This translates into CASPGRESTDTQYF.

The chain employs TRBV6-1 and TRBJ2-3; D is ambiguous. CDR1 is MNHNS, CDR2 SASEGT, per germline. This CDR3 has 14 residues. Trimming cost V 0 bases and J 5 bases, with 9 bases left between them. In DNA, the CDR3 is TGTGCCAGCAGTGAAGCAGGAGTAGGAGATACGCAGTATTTT. Encoded protein: CASSEAGVGDTQYF.

This clone was found a few times. The chain carries TRBV27 and TRBJ1-4; D call uncertain. Germline CDR1 MNHEY, CDR2 SMNVEV (reference sequence). This CDR3 region has 13 residues. V was shortened by 7 bases and J by 11 bases, with 17 bases between the two germline ends. The CDR3 spells CASTDGDVGKLFF. DNA for the CDR3: TGTGCCAGCACCGACGGAGATGTTGGGAAACTGTTTTTT.

This clone has a handful of counts. This chain uses TRBV18 with TRBJ2-5; the D is unclear. Deletions cut 3 bases from V and 7 bases from J, with 12 bases between. From germline, CDR1 is KGHSH and CDR2 LQKENI. The CDR3 length is 13 residues. CDR3 bases: TGTGCCAGCTCACCGGATAACGTGGGGACCCAGTACTTC. It encodes CASSPDNVGTQYF.

The gene calls are TRBV5-1 and TRBJ1-1; D remains unclear. Trimming stripped 0 bases from V and 5 bases from J, with 5 bases between. CDR3 length equals 12 residues. Germline CDR1 is SGHRS and CDR2 is YFSETQ. CDR3: CASSLEGTEAFF. CDR3 in DNA: TGCGCCAGCAGCTTGGAAGGTACTGAAGCTTTCTTT.

The chain couples TRBV4-2 to TRBJ1-3, with D unresolved. From germline, CDR1 is LGHNA and CDR2 YNFKEQ. V lost 1 base, J lost 4 bases, and 11 bases lay in between. This CDR3 has 15 amino acids. The CDR3, as DNA: TGTGCCAGCAGCCAAGGTAAAGCCCTCGGAAACACCATATATTTT. Translation gives CASSQGKALGNTIYF.

The V and J genes are TRBV4-1 and TRBJ2-7; TRBD2 might be the D (6 bases). The CDR3 is 13 residues long. The V gene's germline CDR1 is MGHRA and CDR2 YSYEKL. The ends were cut back, 3 bases at V and 4 bases at J, with 10 bases in the middle. The CDR3 sequence: CASSQNSGYEQYF. As DNA, the CDR3 is TGCGCCAGCAGCCAGAATAGCGGTTACGAGCAGTACTTC.